This T cell receptor (beta chain) derives from a study of blood T cell repertoires in COVID-19. Study-level background: The United States, Italy and Spain supplied acute and convalescent COVID-19 samples. Sources were T cells, B-cell-depleted T cells, or PBMCs; the material itself was cDNA or gDNA.

The length of the CDR3 is 14 residues. Trimming left V 6 bases short and J 3 bases short, with 15 bases between. Germline V gene sequence: CDR1 LNHDA, CDR2 SQIVND (reference sequence). Per the study methods: Quantification of nucleated cells was approximated via reference gene primer amplification. Assay used: immunoSEQ multiplex PCR; TCRdb lists only in-frame clones, some missing. That table gives V, J and clone size, and the DNA gave D and trimming. The table records approximately 450,000 clones, approximately 90% of them present only once. This receptor was taken from a woman under 40 with acute or convalescent COVID-19. The sequenced sample was peripheral blood. The chain combines TRBV19 with TRBJ2-7; TRBD1 might be the D (6 bases). This chain's CDR3 is CASSLQTGFYEQYF. The CDR3 DNA is TGTGCCAGTAGCCTACAAACAGGGTTCTACGAGCAGTACTTC. Using reference TRBV19 and TRBJ2-7 for the parts outside the CDR3, the full variable domain is DGGITQSPKYLFRKEGQNVTLSCEQNLNHDAMYWYRQDPGQGLRLIYYSQIVNDFQKGDIAEGYSVSREKKESFPLTVTSAQKNPTAFYLCASSLQTGFYEQYFGPGTRLTVT.